A single sample is the source of the 6 T cell receptor beta chains below, sequenced in a study of vaccination and CD4 T cells after COVID-19. Treatment described: roughly ten-day PBMC culture with coronavirus spike peptide pools or control peptides (ViraFEST assay). For these TCRs, the target antigens are not known. With the Oncomine TCR Beta short-read assay, DNA from cultured CD4+ T cells was sequenced. One entry per CDR3 protein results from TCRdb running MiXCR on the PCR reads. Of about 18,000 distinct CDR3 sequences in the sample, 50% to 65% were seen once. Material for sequencing was CD4+ T cells from blood, cultured in vitro. The receptors derive from a human donor who had recovered from COVID-19.

The chain uses TRBV10-3 and TRBJ1-1; D remains ambiguous. The CDR3 is 13 amino acids. The ends were cut back, 6 bases at V and 1 base at J, with 9 bases in the middle. CDR1 is ENHRY, CDR2 SYGVKD, per germline. The CDR3 DNA sequence: TGTGCCATCAGGGAACCACCGAACACTGAAGCTTTCTTT. It yields the protein CAIREPPNTEAFF.

This clonotype came up a few times. This rearrangement joins TRBV7-8 to TRBJ1-3, with 7 bases aligning to TRBD1. The CDR3 contains 14 residues. Germline CDR1 and CDR2: SGHVS and FQNEAQ. V dropped 2 bases and J dropped 8; count of bases not matched to a gene: 6. CDR3 loop: CASSLRGRGDTIYF. Here the CDR3 DNA reads TGTGCCAGCAGCTTAAGGGGGCGGGGAGACACCATATATTTT.

The chain couples TRBV28 to TRBJ2-2, with a weak D call TRBD1 (6 bases). The V end was cut by 5 bases, the J end by 7 bases, with 20 bases between. The CDR3 is 16 amino acids. Germline lookup yields CDR1 MDHEN and CDR2 SYDVKM. CDR3: CASSPGEGARVGELFF. DNA of the CDR3: TGTGCCAGCAGTCCAGGGGAAGGGGCTAGGGTCGGGGAGCTGTTTTTT. Full variable domain (remainder filled in from reference TRBV28 and TRBJ2-2): DVKVTQSSRYLVKRTGEKVFLECVQDMDHENMFWYRQDPGLGLRLIYFSYDVKMKEKGDIPEGYSVSREKKERFSLILESASTNQTSMYLCASSPGEGARVGELFFGEGSRLTVL.

This chain connects TRBV15 to TRBJ1-5, with 10 positions matching TRBD1. This CDR3 is built from 18 residues. CDR1 and CDR2 (germline): LNHNV, YYDKDF (reference sequence). Trimming removed 5 bases from V and 1 base from J; junction bases left unmatched: 11. Written as DNA, the CDR3 is TGTGCCACCAGCCCCAGGACAGGGGGAGAGTGGAGCAATCAGCCCCAGCATTTT. It translates to CATSPRTGGEWSNQPQHF.

This chain joins TRBV6-5 and TRBJ2-3; D is perhaps TRBD2 (6 bases). V was clipped by 0 bases and J by 2 bases, with 15 bases between them. The length of the CDR3 is 17 residues. CDR1 and CDR2 (germline): MNHEY, SVGAGI. CDR3 in DNA: TGTGCCAGCAGTTACTCGGCACCGGGACTTTTCACAGATACGCAGTATTTT. Its protein product is CASSYSAPGLFTDTQYF.

In its sample, this clonotype was seen a few times. The chain links TRBV6-4 to TRBJ2-3, with a tentative D call TRBD1 (5 bases). Germline values: CDR1 MRHNA, CDR2 SNTAGT. The V and J ends lost 3 bases and 7 bases respectively, with 11 bases between them. CDR3 length: 13 amino acids. The CDR3: CASSEGRENTQYF. The CDR3 DNA reads TGTGCCAGCAGTGAAGGCAGGGAAAATACGCAGTATTTT.